This TCR beta chain appears in the sequencing data of a study of CD8+ T cells in alopecia areata. Study outcomes and limitations: Tofacitinib significantly decreased scalp clonality and expanded CD8+ clones among top 100. TCR sharing was clearer in mice than between patients, perhaps partly owing to patient HLA diversity. Lesional scalp, notably in alopecia totalis/universalis, had clonality above that of normal scalp.

Concerning this clone itself: Its antigen is still unknown.

After removal of 3 bases from V and 4 bases from J, the junction contained 11 bases not matched to a gene. The CDR3 contains 15 residues. Germline CDR1 reads SQVTM; CDR2 reads ANQGSEA. Extraction and reverse transcription of RNA yielded cDNA as the sequencing template. Profiled with immunoSEQ multiplex PCR; TCRdb holds only in-frame clones, not every one. The repertoire holds some 98,000 clones, 50% to 75% seen once, with about 14% in the top ten. Treatment in this sample: oral pan-JAK inhibitor, 5-10 mg twice daily. The J gene is TRBJ1-2, the V gene TRBV29-1, with 7 bases identical to TRBD1. This material consisted of CD8+ T cells sorted from blood, taken at week 4, from a patient treated with tofacitinib. This receptor was identified in a human donor with alopecia areata. The CDR3 spells CSVDKGSGQLYGYTF. CDR3 in DNA: TGCAGCGTTGATAAGGGCTCGGGACAGCTCTATGGCTACACCTTC.